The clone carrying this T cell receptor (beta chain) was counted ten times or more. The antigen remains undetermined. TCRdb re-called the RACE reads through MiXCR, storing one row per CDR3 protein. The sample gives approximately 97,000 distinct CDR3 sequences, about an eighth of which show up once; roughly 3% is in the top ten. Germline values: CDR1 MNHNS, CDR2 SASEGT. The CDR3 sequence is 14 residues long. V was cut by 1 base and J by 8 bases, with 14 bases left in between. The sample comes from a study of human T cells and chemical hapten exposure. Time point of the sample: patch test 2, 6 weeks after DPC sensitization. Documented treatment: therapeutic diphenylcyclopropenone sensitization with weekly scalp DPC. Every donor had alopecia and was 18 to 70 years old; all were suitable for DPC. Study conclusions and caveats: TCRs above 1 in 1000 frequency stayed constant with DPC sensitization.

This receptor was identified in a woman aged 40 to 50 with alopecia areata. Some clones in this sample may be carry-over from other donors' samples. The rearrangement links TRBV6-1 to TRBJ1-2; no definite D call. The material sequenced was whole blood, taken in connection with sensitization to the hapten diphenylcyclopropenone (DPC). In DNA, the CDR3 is TGTGCCAGCAGTGAAGGTTTCCAAAGGAACGGCTACACCTTC. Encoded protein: CASSEGFQRNGYTF.